This T cell receptor (beta chain) was identified in a study of patients and donors after allogeneic stem cell transplantation. MiXCR, run by TCRdb on the RT-PCR reads, gives a single entry per CDR3 protein. Seen here are over 150,000 distinct CDR3 sequences, roughly 40% observed once, and the top ten hold about 35%. V lost 1 base, J lost 2 bases, and 15 bases lay in between. The CDR3 contains 17 residues. This chain links TRBV12-3 or TRBV12-4 with TRBJ1-5; maybe TRBD1 (5 bases). The clonotype originates from a human donor who was either an allogeneic HSCT recipient or a stem cell or donor lymphocyte infusion donor (not recorded which). It is not recorded whose cells these are; they may come from a transplant donor. Sequencing was done on a sample of blood, either unsorted or a sorted T cell fraction (not recorded which). Here the CDR3 reads CASSLVIKGLGNQPQHF. CDR3 in DNA: TGTGCCAGCAGTTTAGTTATAAAGGGGCTCGGCAATCAGCCCCAGCATTTT.